This T cell receptor beta chain came from a study of T cell changes during pregnancy in multiple sclerosis. TCRdb's table, derived via immunoSEQ multiplex PCR, lists solely in-frame clones and lacks some. The data contain around 60,000 clones, 94% of them singletons. Trimming took 5 bases from V and 7 from J; bases not matched to a gene: 9. CDR3 size: 15 residues. Per germline, CDR1 PRHDT and CDR2 FYEKMQ (reference sequence). The sequence was collected from a female donor with multiple sclerosis, enrolled in a pregnancy study. The chain is built from TRBV13 and TRBJ2-2; 8 nucleotides line up with TRBD1. The sequenced sample was CD8+ T cells from peripheral blood mononuclear cells, obtained in the third trimester of pregnancy. The CDR3 DNA reads as TGTGCCAGCAGCCACCCGACAGGGGCGGACGGGGAGCTGTTTTTT. This translates into CASSHPTGADGELFF.